These 32 T cell receptor beta chains originate from one sample sequenced in a study of cytomegalovirus exposure and HLA in healthy donors. With 60 Vbeta and 13 Jbeta primers, the PCR was carried out. Generated by immunoSEQ multiplex PCR, the TCRdb table keeps only in-frame clones and is missing some. The table includes under 110,000 clones, roughly 76% detected once. Sequencing input: PBMCs. All receptors come from a man in his forties or fifties in good health and CMV-seronegative.

V usage is TRBV7-9 and J usage is TRBJ1-1, with D uncertain. Trimming stripped 1 base from V and 7 bases from J, with 13 bases between. Germline V CDR1 and CDR2: SEHNR, FQNEAQ (reference sequence). The CDR3 length is 14 residues. CDR3 in amino acids: CASSLGAQPNEAFF. CDR3 nucleotide sequence: TGTGCCAGCAGCTTAGGGGCACAGCCAAATGAAGCTTTCTTT. Full variable domain (rest looked up from reference TRBV7-9 and TRBJ1-1): DTGVSQNPRHKITKRGQNVTFRCDPISEHNRLYWYRQTLGQGPEFLTYFQNEAQLEKSRLLSDRFSAERPKGSFSTLEIQRTEQGDSAMYLCASSLGAQPNEAFFGQGTRLTVV.

The chain couples TRBV2 to TRBJ1-5, with TRBD1 identical over 9 bases. Per the germline V gene, CDR1 is SNHLY and CDR2 is FYNNEI. CDR3 length equals 15 residues. With 5 bases clipped from V and 0 bases from J, the junction kept 2 bases outside the gene matches. CDR3 nucleotides: TGTGCCAGCAGTCGGACAGGGGATAGCAATCAGCCCCAGCATTTT. Its protein is CASSRTGDSNQPQHF.

The chain combines TRBV5-5 with TRBJ1-1; D is perhaps TRBD1 (6 bases). The V gene's germline CDR1 is SGHKS and CDR2 YYEKEE (reference sequence). The CDR3 contains 17 residues. Trimming left V 3 bases short and J 0 bases short, with 18 bases between. The CDR3, as DNA: TGTGCCAGCAGCTCGGGACACATTGATATGATGAACACTGAAGCTTTCTTT. Amino acid sequence: CASSSGHIDMMNTEAFF. The full variable domain, rest sourced from reference TRBV5-5 and TRBJ1-1, is DAGVTQSPTHLIKTRGQQVTLRCSPISGHKSVSWYQQVLGQGPQFIFQYYEKEERGRGNFPDRFSARQFPNYSSELNVNALLLGDSALYLCASSSGHIDMMNTEAFFGQGTRLTVV.

The gene calls are TRBV7-9 and TRBJ2-3; tentative D call: TRBD1 (6 bases). Per germline, CDR1 SEHNR and CDR2 FQNEAQ (reference sequence). This CDR3 comprises 15 residues. Between the trimmed V and J ends, which lost 2 bases and 0 bases, there was a span of 9 bases. The CDR3 is CASSLMGQSTDTQYF. Here the CDR3 DNA reads TGTGCCAGCAGCTTAATGGGACAAAGCACAGATACGCAGTATTTT. The entire variable domain, with the rest obtained from reference TRBV7-9 and TRBJ2-3, is as follows: DTGVSQNPRHKITKRGQNVTFRCDPISEHNRLYWYRQTLGQGPEFLTYFQNEAQLEKSRLLSDRFSAERPKGSFSTLEIQRTEQGDSAMYLCASSLMGQSTDTQYFGPGTRLTVL.

This clone was picked up a small number of times. The chain uses TRBV12-5 and TRBJ2-2; 7 bases agree with TRBD1. J lost 1 base, V lost 2 bases, and 4 bases had no gene match. The germline V gene has CDR1 LGHNT and CDR2 FRNRAP. The length of the CDR3 is 16 residues. CDR3: CASGLFRQGNTGELFF. Written as DNA, the CDR3 is TGTGCTAGTGGTTTGTTCCGACAGGGGAACACCGGGGAGCTGTTTTTT.

The chain combines TRBV27 with TRBJ2-1, with 10 bases matching TRBD2. The CDR3 runs 16 residues. Looked up from germline, CDR1 is MNHEY and CDR2 is SMNVEV (reference sequence). With 4 bases clipped from V and 4 bases from J, the junction kept 7 bases outside the gene matches. Written as DNA, the CDR3 is TGTGCCAGCAGTTACCCAAGCGGGGGGGGATACAATGAGCAGTTCTTC. It codes for CASSYPSGGGYNEQFF.

This clone showed up just a few times. The V call is TRBV7-9, the J call TRBJ1-2; D unresolved. The V end was cut by 1 base, the J end by 3 bases, with 6 bases between. Germline CDR1 reads SEHNR; CDR2 reads FQNEAQ (reference sequence). CDR3 length: 13 residues. CDR3 DNA sequence: TGTGCCAGCAGCTTAGTTTCAGACTATGGCTACACCTTC. This encodes CASSLVSDYGYTF.

This rearrangement joins TRBV6-1 to TRBJ2-7; 7 bases map to TRBD2. Losses at the gene ends were 6 bases for V and 3 bases for J; bases not matched to a gene: 8. The CDR3 loop spans 14 amino acids. Germline V gene sequence: CDR1 MNHNS, CDR2 SASEGT. In DNA, the CDR3 is TGTGCCAGCAGACTCCGCCGGGGGGTCTACGAGCAGTACGTC. It codes for CASRLRRGVYEQYV.

The chain links TRBV18 to TRBJ1-4; the D gene is possibly TRBD1 (5 bases). The ends were cut back, 3 bases at V and 8 bases at J, with 13 bases in the middle. From germline, CDR1 is KGHSH and CDR2 LQKENI. This CDR3 spans 14 amino acids. Here the CDR3 reads CASSPLAGMEKLFF. Written as DNA, the CDR3 is TGTGCCAGCTCACCCTTAGCAGGGATGGAAAAACTGTTTTTT.

This chain links TRBV9 with TRBJ2-3; possible D gene TRBD2, 5 bases. V lost 4 bases and J 3 bases, leaving 12 bases between the germline ends. The CDR3 is made up of 14 amino acids. CDR1 SGDLS and CDR2 YYNGEE come from the germline V gene. CDR3 nucleotides: TGTGCCAGCAGCCCCTCCGACTATACAGATACGCAGTATTTT. Translating it yields CASSPSDYTDTQYF.

V gene TRBV6-5 combines with J gene TRBJ1-1; D possibly corresponds to TRBD1 (5 bases). The germline V and J ends were trimmed by 2 bases and 6 bases, with 10 bases remaining between them. CDR1 MNHEY and CDR2 SVGAGI come from the germline V gene. This CDR3 has 13 amino acids. CDR3 amino acids: CASSYARGSEAFF. The CDR3 DNA sequence: TGTGCCAGCAGTTACGCCCGGGGGTCTGAAGCTTTCTTT.

This chain joins TRBV19 and TRBJ1-5; 7 nucleotides align to TRBD1. The J segment lost 2 bases and the V segment lost 6 bases, leaving 4 bases of the junction unmatched. The CDR3 length is 14 residues. Germline CDR1 and CDR2: LNHDA and SQIVND (reference sequence). CDR3 bases: TGTGCCAGTAGGAAGGGGGCCGGCAATCAGCCCCAGCATTTT. This translates into CASRKGAGNQPQHF. Combining the CDR3 with reference TRBV19 and TRBJ1-5 gives the whole variable domain DGGITQSPKYLFRKEGQNVTLSCEQNLNHDAMYWYRQDPGQGLRLIYYSQIVNDFQKGDIAEGYSVSREKKESFPLTVTSAQKNPTAFYLCASRKGAGNQPQHFGDGTRLSIL.

This clone showed up just once. This sequence joins TRBV28 and TRBJ1-2, with D maybe TRBD1 (5 bases). Germline-derived CDR1 and CDR2 are MDHEN and SYDVKM. This CDR3 region has 12 residues. Trimming removed 6 bases at V and 4 bases at J, with 9 bases between. CDR3 sequence (DNA): TGTGCCAGCAGCCCCAGGGTCTATGGCTACACCTTC. Translation: CASSPRVYGYTF.

The chain couples TRBV4-1 to TRBJ1-2; 8 nucleotides align to TRBD1. This CDR3 has 16 amino acids. The V gene's germline CDR1 is MGHRA and CDR2 YSYEKL. V was clipped by 1 base and J by 4 bases; unmatched bases: 8. This chain's CDR3 is CASSQGSRTGSYGYTF. The DNA for the CDR3 is TGCGCCAGCAGCCAAGGGAGCCGGACAGGGAGCTATGGCTACACCTTC.

The chain combines TRBV2 with TRBJ2-1; D might be TRBD2 (6 bases). This CDR3 contains 14 residues. Per the germline V gene, CDR1 is SNHLY and CDR2 is FYNNEI. Trimming pared 10 bases from V and 6 bases from J, leaving 19 bases between. The CDR3 coding sequence is TGTGCCAACCGGCAAGGGGTGGGGGGCAATGAGCAGTTCTTC. Its protein product is CANRQGVGGNEQFF.

The rearrangement uses TRBV30 and TRBJ2-7; D remains unclear. The CDR3 is 13 amino acids. From germline, CDR1 is GTSNPN and CDR2 SVGIG (reference sequence). Trimming removed 2 bases at V and 2 bases at J, with 10 bases between. The CDR3 region has the DNA TGTGCCTGGAGTACGGTGATAGCCTACGAGCAGTACTTC. Residues: CAWSTVIAYEQYF.

The chain combines TRBV6-6 with TRBJ2-7; D call uncertain. Trimming removed 6 bases from V and 2 bases from J, with 14 bases in between. Per germline, CDR1 MNHNY and CDR2 SVGAGI (reference sequence). CDR3 length: 14 amino acids. CDR3 region: CASRLRADTYEQYF. The CDR3 nucleotides read TGTGCCAGCAGGTTGAGAGCAGACACCTACGAGCAGTACTTC.

V and J are TRBV7-9 and TRBJ1-1, with D possibly being TRBD1 (6 bases). Germline CDR1 and CDR2: SEHNR and FQNEAQ (reference sequence). Trimming removed 1 base at V and 1 base at J, with 10 bases between. This CDR3 region has 15 residues. The CDR3 nucleotides read TGTGCCAGCAGCTTAGGAGGGGGTACGAACACTGAAGCTTTCTTT. The encoded protein is CASSLGGGTNTEAFF. The complete variable domain, with remaining parts taken from reference TRBV7-9 and TRBJ1-1, reads DTGVSQNPRHKITKRGQNVTFRCDPISEHNRLYWYRQTLGQGPEFLTYFQNEAQLEKSRLLSDRFSAERPKGSFSTLEIQRTEQGDSAMYLCASSLGGGTNTEAFFGQGTRLTVV.

The chain employs TRBV5-1 and TRBJ1-6; 9 nucleotides align to TRBD1. The CDR3 is 15 residues long. The J segment lost 6 bases and the V segment lost 6 bases, leaving 7 bases of the junction unmatched. CDR1 and CDR2 (germline): SGHRS, YFSETQ. CDR3 sequence reads: CASTPGTGPNSPLHF. The CDR3 DNA reads as TGCGCCAGCACCCCCGGGACAGGGCCTAATTCACCCCTCCACTTT.

V is TRBV12-5 and J is TRBJ1-1, with a possible D match to TRBD1 (6 bases). The CDR3 runs 14 residues. The ends were cut back, 1 base at V and 2 bases at J, with 8 bases in the middle. Germline loops: CDR1 LGHNT, CDR2 FRNRAP. The CDR3 spells CASGLGQANTEAFF. The CDR3 DNA is TGTGCTAGTGGTTTGGGACAGGCCAACACTGAAGCTTTCTTT. The whole variable domain, filled in from reference TRBV12-5 and TRBJ1-1, reads DARVTQTPRHKVTEMGQEVTMRCQPILGHNTVFWYRQTMMQGLELLAYFRNRAPLDDSGMPKDRFSAEMPDATLATLKIQPSEPRDSAVYFCASGLGQANTEAFFGQGTRLTVV.

The V and J genes are TRBV11-3 and TRBJ2-1; TRBD1 is a possible D gene (6 bases). The CDR3 consists of 16 residues. Germline CDR1 reads SGHNT; CDR2 reads YENEEA. The germline V and J ends were trimmed by 5 bases and 0 bases, with 14 bases remaining between them. CDR3 protein: CASSGGPGGSYNEQFF. The CDR3 DNA sequence: TGTGCCAGCAGCGGGGGCCCCGGTGGCTCCTACAATGAGCAGTTCTTC.

This sequence joins TRBV9 and TRBJ1-2; maybe TRBD1 (5 bases). The CDR3 has 14 residues. Trimming removed 3 bases from V and 2 bases from J, with 11 bases in between. The germline CDR1 and CDR2 sequences are SGDLS and YYNGEE. The CDR3 protein is CASSGGEGNYGYTF. In DNA, the CDR3 is TGTGCCAGCAGCGGGGGGGAGGGGAACTATGGCTACACCTTC. Supplemented by reference TRBV9 and TRBJ1-2, the full variable domain reads DSGVTQTPKHLITATGQRVTLRCSPRSGDLSVYWYQQSLDQGLQFLIQYYNGEERAKGNILERFSAQQFPDLHSELNLSSLELGDSALYFCASSGGEGNYGYTFGSGTRLTVV.

This clone was picked up one time. The rearrangement links TRBV28 to TRBJ1-1; 9 bases map to TRBD1. Germline values: CDR1 MDHEN, CDR2 SYDVKM. The CDR3 is 16 amino acids. J was trimmed by 8 bases and V by 2 bases; bases with no gene match: 12. CDR3 sequence reads: CASSLIGGQGLGEAFF. The CDR3 coding sequence is TGTGCCAGCAGTTTAATAGGGGGACAGGGTCTGGGAGAAGCTTTCTTT.

The chain carries TRBV9 and TRBJ1-2; D gene uncertain. With 0 bases removed from V and 5 bases from J, the gap between germline ends came to 11 bases. Germline assignment: CDR1 SGDLS and CDR2 YYNGEE. This CDR3 is 14 amino acids long. Here the CDR3 DNA reads TGTGCCAGCAGCGTAGACGGCGGTGCGTATGGCTACACCTTC. Translated: CASSVDGGAYGYTF. The variable domain in full, completed from reference TRBV9 and TRBJ1-2, reads DSGVTQTPKHLITATGQRVTLRCSPRSGDLSVYWYQQSLDQGLQFLIQYYNGEERAKGNILERFSAQQFPDLHSELNLSSLELGDSALYFCASSVDGGAYGYTFGSGTRLTVV.

The V gene is TRBV4-1, the J gene TRBJ2-5; 8 nucleotides agree with TRBD1. The CDR3 spans 15 residues. J gave up 5 bases and V 6 bases, and 11 bases lay outside the gene matches. Per the germline V gene, CDR1 is MGHRA and CDR2 is YSYEKL. CDR3 bases: TGCGCCAGCAGTTTCCGGGACAGGATACAGGAGACCCAGTACTTC. This gives the protein CASSFRDRIQETQYF.

This rearrangement joins TRBV7-9 to TRBJ2-7, with 7 bases lining up with TRBD1. V lost 2 bases to trimming and J lost 6 bases; unmatched junction nucleotides: 7. The CDR3 contains 14 residues. From germline, CDR1 is SEHNR and CDR2 FQNEAQ (reference sequence). The CDR3 sequence is CASSLRDRALEQYF. The CDR3 DNA sequence: TGTGCCAGCAGCTTAAGAGACAGGGCTCTCGAGCAGTACTTC.

V is TRBV7-2 and J is TRBJ1-3, with D uncertain. V lost 0 bases to trimming and J lost 1 base, with 7 bases between them. Germline CDR1 is SGHTA and CDR2 is FQGNSA. The length of the CDR3 is 15 residues. CDR3 nucleotide sequence: TGTGCCAGCAGCTTAGCGATGGCTTCTGGAAACACCATATATTTT. Translation gives CASSLAMASGNTIYF. Full variable domain (remainder filled in from reference TRBV7-2 and TRBJ1-3): GAGVSQSPSNKVTEKGKDVELRCDPISGHTALYWYRQSLGQGLEFLIYFQGNSAPDKSGLPSDRFSAERTGGSVSTLTIQRTQQEDSAVYLCASSLAMASGNTIYFGEGSWLTVV.

The table lists this clone with a few counts. The chain links TRBV29-1 to TRBJ2-1; 9 bases align to TRBD2. Trimming took 4 bases from V and 0 from J; bases not matched to a gene: 1. The germline V gene has CDR1 SQVTM and CDR2 ANQGSEA. The CDR3 is 14 amino acids. CDR3: CSVARGGSYNEQFF. CDR3 coding DNA: TGCAGCGTTGCGCGGGGGGGCTCCTACAATGAGCAGTTCTTC.

V is TRBV7-3 and J is TRBJ2-2; TRBD1 aligns across 9 bases. J lost 2 bases, V lost 5 bases, and 3 bases had no gene match. This CDR3 spans 15 amino acids. CDR1 is SGHTA, CDR2 FQGTGA, per germline. Here the CDR3 DNA reads TGTGCCAGCAGCAAGGACAGGGGAAACACCGGGGAGCTGTTTTTT. It yields the protein CASSKDRGNTGELFF.

This clone has just one count. The chain is built from TRBV11-2 and TRBJ2-5; possibly TRBD1 for D (5 bases). Germline V CDR1 and CDR2: SGHAT, FQNNGV. Trimming cost V 1 base and J 7 bases, with 13 bases left between them. This CDR3 comprises 14 residues. The CDR3 sequence: CASSLVRGFGTQYF. The CDR3 nucleotides are TGTGCCAGCAGCTTAGTAAGGGGTTTTGGGACCCAGTACTTC.

This sequence joins TRBV6-4 and TRBJ1-5; D is undetermined. Germline CDR1 is MRHNA and CDR2 is SNTAGT. The length of the CDR3 is 12 residues. The V end lost 2 bases, the J end lost 8 bases, and 7 bases lay between the germline ends. CDR3 bases: TGTGCCAGCAGTGACCATCGGGAGCCCCAGCATTTT. This gives the protein CASSDHREPQHF.

The gene calls are TRBV5-1 and TRBJ2-1, with TRBD2 matching over 10 bases. The CDR3 is 16 residues long. With V trimmed by 4 bases and J by 5 bases, 9 bases remained unmatched. Germline values: CDR1 SGHRS, CDR2 YFSETQ. This CDR3 reads CASSPEGTSVDNEQFF. The CDR3 DNA sequence: TGCGCCAGCAGCCCGGAGGGGACTAGCGTCGACAATGAGCAGTTCTTC.